This T cell receptor (beta chain) was recovered during a study of regulatory T cells in long-lasting Graves disease. Study conclusions and caveats: Persistent disease was characterized by preferential usage of TRBV28, TRBJ1-2 and TRBJ2-5.

The authors built TCR beta libraries using iRepertoire HTBI primers and Arm-PCR of CDR3 regions. One entry per CDR3 protein results from TCRdb running MiXCR on the multiplex PCR reads. Found here are 200,000 to 300,000 distinct CDR3 sequences, around 20% of them singletons; the top ten hold over 11%. The germline V gene encodes CDR1 MNHEY and CDR2 SMNVEV (reference sequence). The CDR3 is made up of 12 amino acids. The V end was cut by 4 bases, the J end by 5 bases, with 5 bases between. Time point noted: newly diagnosed GD, antithyroid drugs for less than 3 months. From PBMCs, RNA was extracted and then used to make the TCR library. This clonotype showed up many times. Its target is unknown.

The sequenced sample was peripheral blood mononuclear cells (PBMCs), obtained at new diagnosis, from a patient treated with antithyroid drugs. The clonotype was recovered from a female donor with Graves disease. The gene calls are TRBV27 and TRBJ2-2; no clear D gene. CDR3 coding DNA: TGTGCCAGCAGTTGGGGAACCGGGGAGCTGTTTTTT. This encodes CASSWGTGELFF.